The T cell receptor beta chain under discussion was sequenced for a study of T cell repertoires in cytomegalovirus infection. Whole-study results and caveats: Dominating the ex vivo response were TCR beta clonotypes that were CMV-specific and HLA-C-restricted.

This clonotype appeared many times. What it binds is unknown. V lost 4 bases, J lost 5 bases, and 10 bases lay in between. This CDR3 has 13 amino acids. Germline CDR1 reads SGHRS; CDR2 reads YFSETQ. A single record per CDR3 protein comes from TCRdb applying MiXCR to the reads. The sample carries more than 90,000 distinct CDR3 sequences, over 9% recorded once. The sequence was collected from a human donor in good health (CMV status not recorded). Some clones in this sample may be carry-over from other donors' samples. Sequenced material: PBMCs, sequenced either directly or after in vitro stimulation (not recorded which). The chain employs TRBV5-1 and TRBJ2-1; no reliable D call. As DNA, the CDR3 is TGCGCCAGCAGCCGGGCCTCGAACAATGAGCAGTTCTTC. Protein product: CASSRASNNEQFF.